The clone carrying this T cell receptor (beta chain) was observed a handful of times. Its target is unknown. The sample belongs to a study of blood T cells in healthy people across ages. Study outcomes and limitations: When one million T cells were used, diversity estimates were thought to be underestimates. Long-lived donors carried more naive CD4+ cells and greater diversity than aged donors.

The CDR3 is made up of 16 amino acids. Next came a second PCR, run for roughly 6 to 11 cycles, which used a sample-barcoded 5' primer along with a J-beta primer mix. Each CDR3 protein is one row after TCRdb ran MiXCR on the 5' RACE reads. The sample has 650,000 to 950,000 distinct CDR3 sequences, under 55% seen once. PBMCs were isolated at a quantity of at least 6 million per sample. Sequencing was done on a sample of blood. This sequence was found in a man aged 55 to 69 in good health. The chain combines TRBV21-1 with TRBJ2-7; the table assigns TRBD1, which was not confirmed against the DNA. The assigned J gene may be wrong: the sequence end matches TRBJ2-5 better. TRBV21-1 is described as a pseudogene. For the CDR3, the DNA is TGTGCCAGCAGCTACCGGGACAGACTCAATTCGGAGACCCAGTACTTC. The encoded protein is CASSYRDRLNSETQYF.